What follows are 27 T cell receptor beta chains derived from one specimen sequenced in a study of shared clonotypes between healthy human individuals. Clones were sequenced by immunoSEQ multiplex PCR, and TCRdb holds only the in-frame ones, with some missing. This repertoire shows about 2.4 million clones, approximately 93% found once; its top ten account for roughly 0.39%. Sequencing used naive CD4+ T cells from PBMCs. Noted subset: CD45RA+ positively selected. These receptors were obtained from a man aged 18-30 years in good health. Some clones in this sample may be carry-over from other donors' samples.

The chain joins TRBV4-1 to TRBJ1-4, with D uncertain. Trimming shortened V by 4 bases and J by 4 bases, and 19 bases separated the two germline ends. Germline V gives CDR1 MGHRA, CDR2 YSYEKL. The CDR3 spans 17 residues. CDR3 sequence reads: CASSRTLPTLINEKLFF. As DNA, the CDR3 is TGCGCCAGCAGCCGGACCCTTCCCACACTCATTAATGAAAAACTGTTTTTT.

This clone was detected only once. This rearrangement joins TRBV4-3 to TRBJ2-7; 9 bases are a match to TRBD1. This CDR3 spans 16 amino acids. The germline V gene encodes CDR1 LGHNA and CDR2 YSLEER. With 2 bases clipped from V and 2 bases from J, the junction kept 7 bases outside the gene matches. DNA for the CDR3: TGCGCCAGCAGCCAAAGGGGGGGACAGGGTCCCTACGAGCAGTACTTC. Translated: CASSQRGGQGPYEQYF.

The V gene is TRBV27, the J gene TRBJ2-5, with a weak D call TRBD2 (5 bases). The CDR3 consists of 15 residues. The V gene's germline CDR1 is MNHEY and CDR2 SMNVEV (reference sequence). The V and J ends lost 4 bases and 9 bases respectively, with 21 bases between them. Written as DNA, the CDR3 is TGTGCCAGCAGTTCCGGTTCCCTCTATAGCGCGGCCCAGTACTTC. Translated, it gives CASSSGSLYSAAQYF.

The gene calls are TRBV28 and TRBJ1-5, with TRBD1 matching 10 bases. The length of the CDR3 is 15 residues. Germline CDR1 reads MDHEN; CDR2 reads SYDVKM. Trimming removed 6 bases from V and 6 bases from J; junction bases left unmatched: 8. The CDR3 spells CASRTGGARFQPQHF. CDR3 nucleotides: TGTGCCAGCAGGACAGGGGGCGCTCGGTTTCAGCCCCAGCATTTT.

V is TRBV2 and J is TRBJ1-2, with TRBD1 matching over 7 bases. The CDR3 runs 14 residues. With V trimmed by 2 bases and J by 4 bases, 4 bases remained unmatched. Germline CDR1 reads SNHLY; CDR2 reads FYNNEI. The CDR3 sequence is CASSEQGQLYGYTF. In DNA, the CDR3 is TGTGCCAGCAGTGAACAGGGACAGCTCTATGGCTACACCTTC. Drawing the rest from reference TRBV2 and TRBJ1-2, the complete variable domain is EPEVTQTPSHQVTQMGQEVILRCVPISNHLYFYWYRQILGQKVEFLVSFYNNEISEKSEIFDDQFSVERPDGSNFTLKIRSTKLEDSAMYFCASSEQGQLYGYTFGSGTRLTVV.

The table lists this clone with a count of one. This chain joins TRBV6-5 and TRBJ2-3, with 7 nucleotides matching TRBD2. This CDR3 is built from 15 residues. Germline V gene data show CDR1 as MNHEY and CDR2 as SVGAGI. J gave up 2 bases and V 4 bases, and 6 bases lay outside the gene matches. Here the CDR3 reads CASSSKAGYTDTQYF. For the CDR3, the DNA is TGTGCCAGCAGTTCCAAAGCGGGGTACACAGATACGCAGTATTTT.

In nucleotides, the CDR3 is TGCGCCAGCAGCTTGTGGACTAGCGGGAGGGCCAGGAATGAGCAGTTCTTC. It is translated as CASSLWTSGRARNEQFF. The V call is TRBV5-1, the J call TRBJ2-1; 15 nucleotides match TRBD2. The germline CDR1 and CDR2 sequences are SGHRS and YFSETQ. CDR3 size: 17 residues. The junction had 6 bases not matched to a gene; V was cut back by 1 base and J by 7 bases. Variable domain in full (rest from reference TRBV5-1 and TRBJ2-1): KAGVTQTPRYLIKTRGQQVTLSCSPISGHRSVSWYQQTPGQGLQFLFEYFSETQRNKGNFPGRFSGRQFSNSRSEMNVSTLELGDSALYLCASSLWTSGRARNEQFFGPGTRLTVL.

This chain links TRBV5-1 with TRBJ2-7, with a tentative D call TRBD2 (5 bases). V was cut by 0 bases and J by 6 bases, with 16 bases left in between. CDR1 SGHRS and CDR2 YFSETQ come from the germline V gene. The CDR3 totals 15 residues. In DNA, the CDR3 is TGCGCCAGCAGCTTGGCCCTTACGGGGATAGGCGAGCAGTACTTC. The encoded protein is CASSLALTGIGEQYF.

The V and J genes are TRBV5-1 and TRBJ1-5; D possibly corresponds to TRBD1 (6 bases). The germline V gene encodes CDR1 SGHRS and CDR2 YFSETQ. V lost 1 base to trimming and J lost 4 bases, with 12 bases between them. This CDR3 is 15 amino acids long. CDR3 coding DNA: TGCGCCAGCAGCTTGTCGGAAGGGGGGAATCAGCCCCAGCATTTT. Its translation: CASSLSEGGNQPQHF.

The gene calls are TRBV11-1 and TRBJ2-5, with 15 bases that match TRBD2. Germline V gene data show CDR1 as SGHAT and CDR2 as FQDESV (reference sequence). V lost 6 bases and J lost 5; bases outside the gene matches: 7. CDR3 length: 16 residues. CDR3 loop: CASSRTGTSGRETQYF. In DNA form, the CDR3 reads TGTGCCAGCAGTCGCACCGGGACTAGCGGGAGGGAGACCCAGTACTTC. Supplemented by reference TRBV11-1 and TRBJ2-5, the full variable domain reads EAEVAQSPRYKITEKSQAVAFWCDPISGHATLYWYRQILGQGPELLVQFQDESVVDDSQLPKDRFSAERLKGVDSTLKIQPAELGDSAMYLCASSRTGTSGRETQYFGPGTRLLVL.

This clone was seen once. The V call is TRBV7-8, the J call TRBJ2-7; D may match TRBD1 or TRBD2 (6 bases each). Germline-derived CDR1 and CDR2 are SGHVS and FQNEAQ. V was clipped by 5 bases and J by 7 bases, with 12 bases between them. The CDR3 contains 12 residues. This CDR3 reads CASSRRGEEQYF. Here the CDR3 DNA reads TGTGCCAGCAGCAGAAGGGGGGAAGAGCAGTACTTC.

This clone turned up a few times. The V gene is TRBV9, the J gene TRBJ1-1, with TRBD1 matching 8 bases. Germline lookup yields CDR1 SGDLS and CDR2 YYNGEE. CDR3 length equals 15 residues. The trim removed 3 bases at V and 1 base at J, leaving 5 bases unmatched. CDR3 in DNA: TGTGCCAGCAGCGCCGACAGGGGACCGAACACTGAAGCTTTCTTT. Translation: CASSADRGPNTEAFF.

CDR3 sequence: CATQQGPNTKAFF. CDR3 nucleotides: TGTGCCACACAACAGGGTCCCAACACGAAAGCTTTCTTT. The chain links TRBV6-1 to TRBJ1-1; D perhaps matches TRBD1 (6 bases). This CDR3 is built from 13 residues. V was shortened by 10 bases and J by 9 bases, with 21 bases between the two germline ends. CDR1 is MNHNS and CDR2 is SASEGT in the germline V gene.

The chain uses TRBV5-1 and TRBJ1-1; D is uncertain. Germline V gene sequence: CDR1 SGHRS, CDR2 YFSETQ. The CDR3 is 17 amino acids. Trimming took off 0 bases at V and 1 base at J, with 16 bases between the two ends. CDR3 nucleotides: TGCGCCAGCAGCTTGGGTAGGTTCGGCTCGCAGAACACTGAAGCTTTCTTT. Its translation is CASSLGRFGSQNTEAFF.

This clone appeared a few times. The J gene is TRBJ1-1, the V gene TRBV19, with D hard to call. With 3 bases removed from V and 6 bases from J, the gap between germline ends came to 8 bases. The CDR3 is 12 residues long. CDR1 LNHDA and CDR2 SQIVND come from the germline V gene (reference sequence). The CDR3 sequence: CASSIEDSEAFF. The CDR3 DNA follows: TGTGCCAGTAGTATCGAGGACTCTGAAGCTTTCTTT.

The count of this clone is one. This chain connects TRBV5-1 to TRBJ2-7, with 13 bases identical to TRBD2. CDR1 is SGHRS and CDR2 is YFSETQ in the germline V gene. This CDR3 region has 15 residues. V was pared by 2 bases and J by 5 bases, with 4 bases of the junction left unmatched. The CDR3 loop is CASSLLAGGPDEQYF. The CDR3 coding sequence is TGCGCCAGCAGCTTACTAGCGGGAGGGCCGGACGAGCAGTACTTC.

This CDR3 is CAWSVEGLGGNIQYF. CDR3 bases: TGTGCCTGGAGTGTGGAAGGGCTGGGTGGAAACATTCAGTACTTC. V and J are TRBV30 and TRBJ2-4; D gene uncertain. Germline-derived CDR1 and CDR2 are GTSNPN and SVGIG (reference sequence). This CDR3 is 15 amino acids long. V lost 0 bases to trimming and J lost 6 bases, with 15 bases between them. Full variable domain (outside the CDR3, taken from reference TRBV30 and TRBJ2-4): SQTIHQWPATLVQPVGSPLSLECTVEGTSNPNLYWYRQAAGRGLQLLFYSVGIGQISSEVPQNLSASRPQDRQFILSSKKLLLSDSGFYLCAWSVEGLGGNIQYFGAGTRLSVL.

The chain recombines TRBV11-1 with TRBJ1-1; 9 bases match TRBD1. The ends lost 1 base at V and 11 bases at J; junction bases unmatched: 17. The CDR3 has 17 residues. Germline CDR1 SGHAT, CDR2 FQDESV (reference sequence). CDR3 residues: CASSLGVGQGWRSRAFF. The CDR3 DNA reads as TGTGCCAGCAGCTTAGGTGTGGGACAGGGTTGGCGATCGCGCGCTTTCTTT.

The rearrangement joins TRBV28 to TRBJ2-2; D uncertain. V lost 8 bases and J 4 bases, leaving 8 bases between the germline ends. The germline CDR1 and CDR2 sequences are MDHEN and SYDVKM. This CDR3 spans 12 amino acids. Here the CDR3 DNA reads TGTGCCAGCGGTGGGTTCACCGGGGAGCTGTTTTTT. It specifies CASGGFTGELFF.

This chain uses TRBV10-3 with TRBJ1-4; D perhaps matches TRBD1 (6 bases). Trimming removed 6 bases at V and 12 bases at J, with 11 bases between. Germline lookup yields CDR1 ENHRY and CDR2 SYGVKD. This CDR3 is built from 11 residues. CDR3 in amino acids: CAISAGQQLFF. The CDR3, as DNA: TGTGCCATCAGCGCCGGACAGCAACTGTTTTTT.

The CDR3 nucleotides read TGTGCCAGCAGCTGGGGGCCTTTGAACACTGAAGCTTTCTTT. It yields the protein CASSWGPLNTEAFF. The chain recombines TRBV6-1 with TRBJ1-1, with TRBD1 as a possible D gene (6 bases). Germline CDR1 is MNHNS and CDR2 is SASEGT. Trimming took off 6 bases at V and 0 bases at J, with 11 bases between the two ends. This CDR3 has 14 amino acids.

This chain connects TRBV4-3 to TRBJ2-3; 7 bases are shared with TRBD2. The CDR3 spans 17 residues. The V segment lost 1 base and the J segment 4 bases; nucleotides outside the gene matches: 11. Per germline, CDR1 LGHNA and CDR2 YSLEER. The CDR3 sequence is CASSQAISGTFADTQYF. The CDR3 DNA is TGCGCCAGCAGCCAAGCTATCAGCGGGACGTTCGCAGATACGCAGTATTTT.

As regards this clone: The sample carries other DNA sequences with the same CDR3. The CDR3 loop reads CASSSAGGLYNEQFF. CDR3 bases: TGTGCCAGCAGTTCAGCGGGAGGGCTCTACAATGAGCAGTTCTTC. The chain employs TRBV28 and TRBJ2-1; 10 bases map to TRBD2. J lost 3 bases, V lost 4 bases, and 3 bases had no gene match. There are 15 residues in the CDR3. Germline loops: CDR1 MDHEN, CDR2 SYDVKM. Complete variable domain (other parts from reference TRBV28 and TRBJ2-1): DVKVTQSSRYLVKRTGEKVFLECVQDMDHENMFWYRQDPGLGLRLIYFSYDVKMKEKGDIPEGYSVSREKKERFSLILESASTNQTSMYLCASSSAGGLYNEQFFGPGTRLTVL.

This clone was recorded only once. V is TRBV28 and J is TRBJ1-6; D may be TRBD1 (5 bases). Germline values: CDR1 MDHEN, CDR2 SYDVKM. This CDR3 is 12 amino acids long. V gave up 5 bases and J gave up 11 bases, with 10 bases separating them. CDR3 DNA: TGTGCCAGCAGTGTCAGGGCAACACCCCTCCACTTT. Protein product: CASSVRATPLHF.

The chain joins TRBV4-3 to TRBJ2-1; D is perhaps TRBD2 (6 bases). Trimming removed 4 bases from V and 3 bases from J, with 16 bases in between. Germline lookup yields CDR1 LGHNA and CDR2 YSLEER. This CDR3 spans 16 amino acids. CDR3 residues: CASSRTWIADYNEQFF. The DNA for the CDR3 is TGCGCCAGCAGCCGCACGTGGATAGCGGACTACAATGAGCAGTTCTTC.

This clone was counted a single time. This rearrangement joins TRBV20-1 to TRBJ2-5; D uncertain. Germline V lookup: CDR1 DFQATT, CDR2 SNEGSKA (reference sequence). V shed 6 bases and J shed 5 bases, with 7 bases lying between them. The CDR3 loop spans 10 amino acids. CDR3 in amino acids: CSAHRETQYF. The CDR3 DNA is TGCAGTGCCCACCGCGAGACCCAGTACTTC.

The CDR3, as DNA: TGTGCCAGCAGTCTCAATCATATAATGGGGGAGACCCAGTACTTC. Protein product: CASSLNHIMGETQYF. V usage is TRBV6-5 and J usage is TRBJ2-5; D ambiguous. Per germline, CDR1 MNHEY and CDR2 SVGAGI. There are 15 residues in the CDR3. Trimming shortened V by 5 bases and J by 5 bases, and 18 bases separated the two germline ends.